This T cell receptor (beta chain) derives from a study of read filtering for tumor transcriptome and immune sequencing. The study, taken as a whole, reports: Dropping single-read clonotypes raised IR-seq and RNA-seq shared-clonotype correlation.

Deletions cut 4 bases from V and 5 bases from J, with 16 bases between. The CDR3 runs 15 residues. Germline V CDR1 and CDR2: SGHDN, FVKESK. Molecular barcoded adaptors covering alpha/delta and beta/gamma chains were used on around 370 ng RNA. Using its own MiXCR run on the reads, TCRdb lists one record per CDR3 protein. The sample contains approximately 93,000 distinct CDR3 sequences, around a fifth of which appear only once. Concerning this clonotype: Its antigen is not identified.

This receptor was identified in a donor at least 40 years old with multiple myeloma. The sample taken for sequencing was a population of CD138-negative cells sorted from bone marrow. The chain combines TRBV14 with TRBJ2-3; D possibly corresponds to TRBD2 (6 bases). The CDR3 here is CASSLAVAPIDTQYF. The CDR3 coding sequence is TGTGCCAGCAGCCTAGCGGTAGCACCCATAGATACGCAGTATTTT.